One and the same sample provided the 14 T cell receptor beta chains below, sequenced in a study of blood T cell repertoires in COVID-19. The data were produced by immunoSEQ multiplex PCR, yet TCRdb's version contains in-frame clones alone and is incomplete. The data hold about 81,000 clones, with about four fifths observed a single time. Material: peripheral blood. Receptors were obtained from a human donor in a cohort sampled during active COVID-19.

V is TRBV9 and J is TRBJ2-7, with D possibly TRBD2 on 6 matching bases. This CDR3 is 15 amino acids long. V was pared by 0 bases and J by 3 bases, with 13 bases between. Germline-derived CDR1 and CDR2 are SGDLS and YYNGEE. CDR3 loop: CASSVGGLGGYEQYF. In DNA, the CDR3 is TGTGCCAGCAGCGTAGGGGGACTTGGTGGCTACGAGCAGTACTTC.

The chain combines TRBV4-2 with TRBJ2-2; TRBD1 agrees at 8 bases. The CDR3 covers 16 residues. CDR1 is LGHNA and CDR2 is YNFKEQ in the germline V gene. Losses at the gene ends were 1 base for V and 3 bases for J; bases not matched to a gene: 4. CDR3 DNA: TGTGCCAGCAGCCAAGCCGGGACAGGTCACACCGGGGAGCTGTTTTTT. It encodes CASSQAGTGHTGELFF.

This clone appeared a few times. This chain joins TRBV24-1 and TRBJ2-1, with 7 nucleotides matching TRBD2. This CDR3 spans 16 amino acids. Looked up from germline, CDR1 is KGHDR and CDR2 is SFDVKD. Germline trimming cut 4 bases from V and 7 bases from J; bases unmatched to any gene: 12. CDR3 DNA sequence: TGTGCCACCAGTGACCCTAGCGGAGGTCGAGGTAATGAGCAGTTCTTC. It yields the protein CATSDPSGGRGNEQFF.

This sequence joins TRBV11-2 and TRBJ1-2, with D unresolved. The CDR3 is 12 amino acids. Germline V gene sequence: CDR1 SGHAT, CDR2 FQNNGV. V gave up 5 bases and J gave up 4 bases, with 8 bases separating them. DNA for the CDR3: TGTGCCAGCAGCCCGAGTGGCTATGGCTACACCTTC. Its protein is CASSPSGYGYTF.

This clone was observed once. The same CDR3 can be traced to other DNA sequences in this sample. J is TRBJ2-1 and V is TRBV5-1; 10 bases are a match to TRBD2. V gave up 0 bases and J gave up 7 bases; unmatched junction bases: 4. Germline lookup yields CDR1 SGHRS and CDR2 YFSETQ. The CDR3 runs to 15 residues. The CDR3 DNA sequence: TGCGCCAGCAGCTTGGCATTAGCGGGGGGTAATGAGCAGTTCTTC. It is translated as CASSLALAGGNEQFF. The entire variable domain, with the rest obtained from reference TRBV5-1 and TRBJ2-1, is as follows: KAGVTQTPRYLIKTRGQQVTLSCSPISGHRSVSWYQQTPGQGLQFLFEYFSETQRNKGNFPGRFSGRQFSNSRSEMNVSTLELGDSALYLCASSLALAGGNEQFFGPGTRLTVL.

This clone has more than one count but fewer than ten. The J gene is TRBJ1-2, the V gene TRBV4-1, with 9 bases that match TRBD1. After removal of 0 bases from V and 3 bases from J, the junction contained 2 bases not matched to a gene. The CDR3 is made up of 15 amino acids. CDR1 is MGHRA and CDR2 is YSYEKL in the germline V gene. For the CDR3, the DNA is TGCGCCAGCAGCCAAGACGGACAGGGGCACTATGGCTACACCTTC. Its protein is CASSQDGQGHYGYTF.

The V and J genes are TRBV18 and TRBJ2-1; TRBD1 aligns across 8 bases. The germline V gene encodes CDR1 KGHSH and CDR2 LQKENI. CDR3 size: 14 residues. Trimming at V came to 4 bases and at J to 5 bases, leaving 4 bases not matched to a gene. For the CDR3, the DNA is TGTGCCAGCTCACGCGACAGGGGCGACAATGAGCAGTTCTTC. Protein product: CASSRDRGDNEQFF.

V is TRBV6-1 and J is TRBJ1-1; TRBD1 matches 9 bases. Looked up from germline, CDR1 is MNHNS and CDR2 is SASEGT. CDR3 length equals 15 residues. The ends lost 0 bases at V and 4 bases at J; junction bases unmatched: 3. The CDR3 here is CASSEAGTGSTEAFF. Here the CDR3 DNA reads TGTGCCAGCAGTGAAGCCGGGACAGGGTCCACTGAAGCTTTCTTT.

The CDR3 nucleotides are TGTGCCAGCTCACCACCCGCGACAGGGGGCGAGCAGTACTTC. Its protein is CASSPPATGGEQYF. The chain employs TRBV18 and TRBJ2-7, with TRBD1 matching over 9 bases. This CDR3 region has 14 residues. Germline assignment: CDR1 KGHSH and CDR2 LQKENI. The ends lost 0 bases at V and 6 bases at J; junction bases unmatched: 3.

The V call is TRBV19, the J call TRBJ1-1, with D tentatively TRBD1 (6 bases). The CDR3 sequence is 18 residues long. V lost 0 bases, J lost 5 bases, and 22 bases lay in between. Per germline, CDR1 LNHDA and CDR2 SQIVND (reference sequence). CDR3 DNA: TGTGCCAGTAGTATAGATGGCCCCCATACAGGGCCCTATACTGAAGCTTTCTTT. Amino acid sequence: CASSIDGPHTGPYTEAFF.

This clone is deemed medium-sized. The rearrangement joins TRBV6-5 to TRBJ1-1; D uncertain. V was pared by 4 bases and J by 2 bases, with 11 bases between. The CDR3 runs 14 residues. Germline CDR1 is MNHEY and CDR2 is SVGAGI. As DNA, the CDR3 is TGTGCCAGCAGTTTAGCCACTCCAAACACTGAAGCTTTCTTT. Translating it yields CASSLATPNTEAFF.

This clone came up once. This rearrangement joins TRBV5-1 to TRBJ2-1; TRBD2 agrees at 10 bases. CDR1 is SGHRS, CDR2 YFSETQ, per germline. J was trimmed by 6 bases and V by 4 bases; bases with no gene match: 4. This CDR3 has 14 residues. Here the CDR3 reads CASSLRTSGNEQFF. DNA for the CDR3: TGCGCCAGCAGCCTCCGGACTAGCGGCAATGAGCAGTTCTTC.

Comment on this clone: The same CDR3 arises from other DNA sequences in this sample as well. This chain uses TRBV5-6 with TRBJ2-7; 14 bases fit TRBD2. V dropped 4 bases and J dropped 2; count of bases not matched to a gene: 2. CDR1 is SGHDT, CDR2 YYEEEE, per germline. CDR3 size: 15 residues. CDR3 bases: TGTGCCAGCAGCCGACTAGCGGGGGGGACCTACGAGCAGTACTTC. This gives the protein CASSRLAGGTYEQYF.

The genes are TRBV18 and TRBJ2-2; possible D gene TRBD2, 5 bases. This CDR3 is 15 amino acids long. Germline V CDR1 and CDR2: KGHSH, LQKENI. The V gene lost 3 bases and the J gene lost 5 bases, with 13 bases spanning the gap. The CDR3 DNA is TGTGCCAGCTCACCTATGGCAGGACTTACCGGGGAGCTGTTTTTT. Amino acid sequence: CASSPMAGLTGELFF.